This T cell receptor beta chain was sequenced for a study of early T cells in non-severe SARS-CoV-2 infection. Overall study: The chains were unpaired, and the sequenced material was bulk RNA from unsorted whole blood. Study outcomes and limitations: CD4 and private specificities were missed by VDJdb matching, which favored anti-spike CD8 responses.

Germline CDR1 and CDR2: DFQATT and SNEGSKA (reference sequence). This CDR3 has 15 residues. The V and J ends lost 1 base and 6 bases, in that order; junction bases with no gene match: 8. In the case of this clonotype: Its antigen is not identified.

Individually, cDNA molecules had unique molecular identifiers attached to them. TCRdb called the 5' RACE reads again in MiXCR, with one record for every CDR3 protein. The repertoire has approximately 65,000 distinct CDR3 sequences, roughly 13% of them found once; the top ten carry around an eighth. The TCR originated in an adult who was a healthcare worker with PCR-confirmed SARS-CoV-2 infection or an uninfected control (not recorded which). Sequences were obtained from whole blood. The chain joins TRBV20-1 to TRBJ2-1, with 8 bases fitting TRBD2. CDR3 nucleotides: TGCAGTGCTAGAGGTCCGGGGGGGGCCCCCAATGAGCAGTTCTTC. Translated, it gives CSARGPGGAPNEQFF.